Each of the 20 T cell receptor beta chains below was sequenced from the same sample in a study of blood T cell repertoires in COVID-19. Repertoires were generated with immunoSEQ multiplex PCR, while TCRdb's copy carries only in-frame clones and drops some. The data contain some 330,000 clones, 75% to 90% of them seen just once; the ten biggest clones take up 5%. The material sequenced was PBMCs or T cells enriched from blood (not recorded which). The receptors originated from a man aged 25-40 years who had recovered from COVID-19.

The J gene is TRBJ2-1, the V gene TRBV6-5, with 10 bases fitting TRBD1. The germline V gene has CDR1 MNHEY and CDR2 SVGAGI. This CDR3 is 13 amino acids long. J was trimmed by 10 bases and V by 7 bases; bases with no gene match: 7. This CDR3 is CASMRDRGGEQFF. CDR3 nucleotide sequence: TGTGCCAGCATGAGGGACAGGGGCGGCGAGCAGTTCTTC.

This rearrangement joins TRBV5-1 to TRBJ1-6; 7 positions agree with TRBD1. The CDR3 is 15 residues long. V shed 0 bases, J shed 6 bases, and the junction held 3 bases outside the gene matches. The germline V gene has CDR1 SGHRS and CDR2 YFSETQ. The CDR3 bases are TGCGCCAGCAGCTTGGCCGGACAGGCTAATTCACCCCTCCACTTT. It is translated as CASSLAGQANSPLHF.

The V and J genes are TRBV4-2 and TRBJ1-2; D unresolved. This CDR3 is 12 amino acids long. V lost 0 bases, J lost 7 bases, and 6 bases lay in between. The germline V gene encodes CDR1 LGHNA and CDR2 YNFKEQ. The CDR3 region has the DNA TGTGCCAGCAGCCAAGATCTCCGTGGCTACACCTTC. It codes for CASSQDLRGYTF.

The chain recombines TRBV10-3 with TRBJ2-3, with TRBD2 matching 8 bases. The V gene end was trimmed by 10 bases and the J gene end by 5 bases; junction bases not matched to a gene: 8. Germline assignment: CDR1 ENHRY and CDR2 SYGVKD. The CDR3 has 13 amino acids. The CDR3 loop is CATTGLEKDTQYF. The CDR3 coding sequence is TGTGCCACAACGGGACTAGAGAAAGATACGCAGTATTTT.

J is TRBJ2-3 and V is TRBV21-1; the listed D gene, TRBD2, was not tested against the DNA. TRBV21-1 is flagged as a pseudogene. CDR3 length: 14 amino acids. CDR3 DNA sequence: TGTGCCAGCAGCAAGGGGGGGCGTAGAGATACGCAGTATTTT. Its protein product is CASSKGGRRDTQYF.

V usage is TRBV6-2 or TRBV6-3 and J usage is TRBJ2-1; no clear D gene. V lost 1 base to trimming and J lost 2 bases, with 6 bases between them. Germline values: CDR1 MNHEY, CDR2 SVGEGT. The CDR3 is 14 residues long. DNA for the CDR3: TGTGCCAGCAGTTACTGGCAGACCTACAATGAGCAGTTCTTC. Translated: CASSYWQTYNEQFF.

CDR3 protein: CSVQGGRDMDEQFF. The CDR3, as DNA: TGCAGCGTTCAAGGGGGGAGGGATATGGATGAGCAGTTCTTC. The rearrangement joins TRBV29-1 to TRBJ2-1; perhaps TRBD2 as D (7 bases). Germline V gene data show CDR1 as SQVTM and CDR2 as ANQGSEA. Deletions cut 5 bases from V and 8 bases from J, with 19 bases between. The CDR3 is made up of 14 amino acids.

The genes are TRBV5-6 and TRBJ2-7, with TRBD1 as a possible D gene (6 bases). Trimming removed 4 bases at V and 2 bases at J, with 16 bases between. This CDR3 comprises 15 residues. CDR1 is SGHDT, CDR2 YYEEEE, per germline. CDR3 nucleotide sequence: TGTGCCAGCAGCGCTCGGCAGGGGCCCCCCTACGAGCAGTACTTC. Protein sequence: CASSARQGPPYEQYF.

This clone occurred a few times. This chain connects TRBV28 to TRBJ1-1, with 10 bases that match TRBD1. V dropped 5 bases and J dropped 4; count of bases not matched to a gene: 4. CDR3 size: 14 residues. In germline, CDR1 is MDHEN, CDR2 SYDVKM. CDR3 DNA sequence: TGTGCCAGCAGTACGACAGGGGGCGTCACTGAAGCTTTCTTT. It specifies CASSTTGGVTEAFF.

This chain connects TRBV24-1 to TRBJ2-3, with 9 bases that match TRBD1. The CDR3 runs 15 residues. Germline V gene lookup returns CDR1 KGHDR and CDR2 SFDVKD. Germline trimming cut 4 bases from V and 3 bases from J; bases unmatched to any gene: 4. The CDR3 sequence: CATSDRTGVTDTQYF. CDR3 nucleotide sequence: TGTGCCACCAGTGACCGGACAGGGGTGACAGATACGCAGTATTTT.

J is TRBJ2-6 and V is TRBV30; 8 nucleotides agree with TRBD1. CDR3 size: 14 residues. Per the germline V gene, CDR1 is GTSNPN and CDR2 is SVGIG (reference sequence). The V and J ends lost 5 bases and 3 bases, in that order; junction bases with no gene match: 3. CDR3 region: CAWSQGGGANVLTF. CDR3 bases: TGTGCCTGGTCACAGGGGGGTGGGGCCAACGTCCTGACTTTC.

The chain uses TRBV5-4 and TRBJ2-2, with D hard to call. Trimming shortened V by 2 bases and J by 3 bases, and 11 bases separated the two germline ends. This CDR3 region has 15 residues. Germline V gene lookup returns CDR1 SGHNT and CDR2 YYREEE (reference sequence). The CDR3 sequence is CASSFSRQDTGELFF. Here the CDR3 DNA reads TGTGCCAGCAGCTTTTCCAGACAAGACACCGGGGAGCTGTTTTTT.

The rearrangement joins TRBV27 to TRBJ2-7, with 9 nucleotides matching TRBD1. This CDR3 has 14 amino acids. Germline V lookup: CDR1 MNHEY, CDR2 SMNVEV (reference sequence). V was clipped by 6 bases and J by 0 bases; unmatched bases: 3. The CDR3 reads CASRRTGDSYEQYF. CDR3 in DNA: TGTGCCAGCAGGCGGACAGGGGACTCCTACGAGCAGTACTTC.

This chain joins TRBV19 and TRBJ1-6, with D possibly matching TRBD1 (6 bases). CDR1 and CDR2 from the germline V gene are LNHDA and SQIVND (reference sequence). The CDR3 spans 18 residues. Trimming removed 5 bases from V and 7 bases from J, with 24 bases in between. CDR3 protein: CASSPSSVAGAGNSPLHF. The CDR3 DNA is TGTGCCAGTAGTCCCTCTTCAGTGGCGGGGGCCGGCAATTCACCCCTCCACTTT.

The V call is TRBV6-5, the J call TRBJ2-3; D is perhaps TRBD1 (5 bases). From germline, CDR1 is MNHEY and CDR2 SVGAGI. The CDR3 covers 15 residues. The ends were cut back, 0 bases at V and 6 bases at J, with 13 bases in the middle. The CDR3 nucleotides are TGTGCCAGCAGTTACTCGATATCAGGGTCCGATACGCAGTATTTT. Translating it yields CASSYSISGSDTQYF.

This chain links TRBV6-4 with TRBJ2-1; D gene ambiguous. The germline CDR1 and CDR2 sequences are MRHNA and SNTAGT. This CDR3 has 14 residues. V was pared by 4 bases and J by 8 bases, with 15 bases between. The CDR3 reads CASSVQNGPDEQFF. Written as DNA, the CDR3 is TGTGCCAGCAGTGTCCAAAATGGGCCGGATGAGCAGTTCTTC.

The chain uses TRBV5-6 and TRBJ2-3, with D maybe TRBD1 (6 bases). CDR1 and CDR2 from the germline V gene are SGHDT and YYEEEE. Trimming stripped 0 bases from V and 2 bases from J, with 13 bases between. The CDR3 is 16 residues long. CDR3 sequence (DNA): TGTGCCAGCAGCTTGGTGGCAGGGGCGTACACAGATACGCAGTATTTT. This codes for CASSLVAGAYTDTQYF.

This clone came up once. The CDR3 here is CASSSDTYNSPLHF. As DNA, the CDR3 is TGTGCCAGCAGCTCGGACACTTATAATTCACCCCTCCACTTT. The rearrangement uses TRBV11-2 and TRBJ1-6; D possibly corresponds to TRBD1 (5 bases). This CDR3 has 14 residues. V was cut by 4 bases and J by 4 bases, with 8 bases left in between. From germline, CDR1 is SGHAT and CDR2 FQNNGV.

The CDR3 spells CASSLTSYEQYF. The CDR3 coding sequence is TGTGCCAGCAGCTTAACTAGCTACGAGCAGTACTTC. V is TRBV7-8 and J is TRBJ2-7, with D perhaps matching TRBD2 (5 bases). V gave up 2 bases and J gave up 3 bases, with 5 bases separating them. This CDR3 has 12 amino acids. The germline V gene encodes CDR1 SGHVS and CDR2 FQNEAQ.

The V gene is TRBV19, the J gene TRBJ1-1, with TRBD1 identical over 9 bases. Germline loops: CDR1 LNHDA, CDR2 SQIVND (reference sequence). V lost 1 base to trimming and J lost 1 base; unmatched junction nucleotides: 10. The CDR3 contains 18 residues. CDR3 DNA: TGTGCCAGTAGTATAGTCCCCATTGACAGGGGGAGGAACACTGAAGCTTTCTTT. This sequence encodes CASSIVPIDRGRNTEAFF.